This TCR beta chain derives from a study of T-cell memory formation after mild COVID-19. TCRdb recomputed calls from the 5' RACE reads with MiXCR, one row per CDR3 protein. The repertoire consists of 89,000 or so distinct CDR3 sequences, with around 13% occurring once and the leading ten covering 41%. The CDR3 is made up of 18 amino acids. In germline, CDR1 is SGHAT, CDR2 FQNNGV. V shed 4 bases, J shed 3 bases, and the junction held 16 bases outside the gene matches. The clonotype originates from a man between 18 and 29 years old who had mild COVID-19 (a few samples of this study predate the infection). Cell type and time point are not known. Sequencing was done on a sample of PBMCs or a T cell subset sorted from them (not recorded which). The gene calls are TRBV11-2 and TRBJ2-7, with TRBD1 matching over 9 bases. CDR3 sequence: CASSSPDPGTGYNYEQYF. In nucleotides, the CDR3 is TGTGCCAGCAGCTCGCCTGACCCGGGGACAGGGTATAACTACGAGCAGTACTTC.